The 10 T cell receptor beta chains in this list originate from one sample, sequenced in a study of blood T cell repertoires in COVID-19. Repertoires were generated with immunoSEQ multiplex PCR, while TCRdb's copy carries only in-frame clones and drops some. Counted here are over 250,000 clones, roughly 91% occurring once; the ten biggest clones make up under 2.5%. Material: PBMCs or T cells enriched from blood (not recorded which). Source of these receptors: a woman aged 55-70 years who had recovered from COVID-19.

The rearrangement uses TRBV24-1 and TRBJ2-1, with 14 bases aligning to TRBD2. CDR1 is KGHDR and CDR2 is SFDVKD in the germline V gene. The CDR3 spans 16 residues. J was trimmed by 6 bases and V by 1 base; bases with no gene match: 1. The CDR3, as DNA: TGTGCCACCAGTGATTTTGGGACTAGCGGGAGCAATGAGCAGTTCTTC. This sequence encodes CATSDFGTSGSNEQFF.

This sequence joins TRBV27 and TRBJ1-2; 10 bases are a match to TRBD1. The J segment lost 4 bases and the V segment lost 5 bases, leaving 10 bases of the junction unmatched. This CDR3 is 16 amino acids long. Germline-derived CDR1 and CDR2 are MNHEY and SMNVEV (reference sequence). The DNA for the CDR3 is TGTGCCAGCAGTCCTAGGACAGGGGGTAGTATCTATGGCTACACCTTC. It translates to CASSPRTGGSIYGYTF.

V is TRBV3-1 (or the pseudogene TRBV3-2) and J is TRBJ1-2; D gene unclear. The CDR3 length is 14 residues. The V gene's germline CDR1 is LGHDT and CDR2 YNNKEL (reference sequence). Trimming removed 1 base at V and 5 bases at J, with 11 bases between. CDR3 sequence: CASSQGVRGYGYTF. The CDR3 DNA follows: TGTGCCAGCAGCCAAGGGGTCCGCGGTTATGGCTACACCTTC.

This chain uses TRBV27 with TRBJ2-1; no reliable D call. Germline loops: CDR1 MNHEY, CDR2 SMNVEV (reference sequence). V lost 6 bases and J 0 bases, leaving 12 bases between the germline ends. CDR3 length: 15 amino acids. The CDR3 region has the DNA TGTGCCAGCAGCATACTCGTGAACTCCTACAATGAGCAGTTCTTC. Translation gives CASSILVNSYNEQFF.

The J gene is TRBJ2-7, the V gene TRBV9; 9 positions agree with TRBD2. The germline gives CDR1 SGDLS, CDR2 YYNGEE. CDR3 size: 17 residues. V dropped 0 bases and J dropped 3; count of bases not matched to a gene: 10. CDR3 nucleotides: TGTGCCAGCAGCGTAGATAGCGGGAGCCTCCCGTTCTACGAGCAGTACTTC. It yields the protein CASSVDSGSLPFYEQYF.

The V gene is TRBV27, the J gene TRBJ2-7, with TRBD2 identical over 8 bases. Germline values: CDR1 MNHEY, CDR2 SMNVEV (reference sequence). The CDR3 runs to 15 residues. J gave up 3 bases and V 2 bases, and 6 bases lay outside the gene matches. The CDR3 loop is CASSLVAGINYEQYF. As DNA, the CDR3 is TGTGCCAGCAGTTTAGTAGCGGGGATTAACTACGAGCAGTACTTC.

The chain uses TRBV4-1 and TRBJ2-1, with D tentatively TRBD2 (5 bases). Trimming removed 3 bases from V and 8 bases from J, with 14 bases in between. Germline loops: CDR1 MGHRA, CDR2 YSYEKL. CDR3 length: 14 amino acids. The CDR3: CASSQLAPLDEQFF. CDR3 nucleotide sequence: TGCGCCAGCAGCCAGCTAGCACCGTTAGATGAGCAGTTCTTC.

The chain recombines TRBV11-2 with TRBJ2-7; 13 bases are shared with TRBD2. Germline lookup yields CDR1 SGHAT and CDR2 FQNNGV. V was clipped by 1 base and J by 6 bases; unmatched bases: 12. The CDR3 has 18 residues. CDR3 in amino acids: CASSLGTSGGARVGEQYF. The CDR3 DNA follows: TGTGCCAGCAGCTTAGGGACTAGCGGGGGAGCCAGGGTCGGCGAGCAGTACTTC.

The chain is built from TRBV5-8 and TRBJ1-5, with D possibly matching TRBD1 (5 bases). CDR1 and CDR2 (germline): SGHTS, YDEGEE. Trimming cost V 2 bases and J 7 bases, with 31 bases left between them. The CDR3 loop spans 20 amino acids. In DNA form, the CDR3 reads TGTGCCAGCAGCTTTCTTCTCGGGGGTTCGGCGGCAGGGCCGGGACAGCCCCAGCATTTT. This encodes CASSFLLGGSAAGPGQPQHF.

The chain has TRBV3-1 (or the pseudogene TRBV3-2) and TRBJ1-2; TRBD1 matches 12 bases. CDR3 length: 14 residues. The germline V gene has CDR1 LGHDT and CDR2 YNNKEL (reference sequence). J was trimmed by 7 bases and V by 8 bases; bases with no gene match: 8. The CDR3, as DNA: TGTGCCAGCGGGGGGACAGGGGGCGCGGGTGGCTACACCTTC. Translation gives CASGGTGGAGGYTF.